This T cell receptor (beta chain) came from a study of blood T cell repertoires in COVID-19. Study in general: Nucleic acid was either cDNA or gDNA, and it came from T cells, B-cell-depleted T cells, or PBMCs.

Per the germline V gene, CDR1 is KGHSH and CDR2 is LQKENI. V was pared by 0 bases and J by 5 bases, with 11 bases between. The CDR3 length is 14 residues. In the original analysis: Reference gene primer amplification yielded estimated nucleated cell counts. Here immunoSEQ multiplex PCR was the method, and the copy in TCRdb shows in-frame clones only, minus some. D and trimming were read from the DNA, whereas the V and J calls and clone size are those reported in that table. The sample carries over 80,000 clones, approximately 74% recorded once. Those enrolled in Seattle joined during active infection and were followed longitudinally afterward.

The clonotype originates from a man between 65 and 79 years old with COVID-19, enrolled during active disease. The V gene is TRBV18, the J gene TRBJ2-7, with D unresolved. Sequencing was done on a sample of peripheral blood. CDR3 in amino acids: CASSPPSGWDEQYF. As DNA, the CDR3 is TGTGCCAGCTCACCACCGTCAGGCTGGGACGAGCAGTACTTC.